This TCR beta chain appears in the sequencing data of a study of post-analysis software for immune sequencing data. Turning to this clonotype: Its antigen is not known.

cDNA libraries for TCR beta contained unique molecular identifiers. MiXCR, applied by TCRdb to the PCR reads, yields one record per CDR3 protein. The table records fewer than 850,000 distinct CDR3 sequences, around 27% of them present only once. Study results and limitations: In patients, TRBV5-6, TRBV5-1 and TRBV20-1 belonged to roughly five TRBV segments found more frequently than in controls.

CDR1 SGHRS and CDR2 YFSETQ come from the germline V gene. The CDR3 covers 15 residues. The germline V and J ends were trimmed by 2 bases and 0 bases, with 11 bases remaining between them. The sequenced material came from blood. The clonotype was recovered from a girl aged 5-17 years with multiple sclerosis. This chain links TRBV5-1 with TRBJ2-5; D unclear. The DNA of the CDR3 is TGCGCCAGCAGCTTTGGACGGTCGTACCAAGAGACCCAGTACTTC. Protein sequence: CASSFGRSYQETQYF.